Listed here are 19 T cell receptor beta chains from one sample, sequenced in a study of blood T cell repertoires in COVID-19. Measured with immunoSEQ multiplex PCR; TCRdb has only the in-frame clones, and not every one. The table shows hundreds of thousands of clones, with around 80% occurring only once. The sample comprised peripheral blood. Receptors originate from an elderly woman with active or convalescent COVID-19.

This clone is a singleton in its sample. J is TRBJ2-5 and V is TRBV2; maybe TRBD2 (6 bases). V lost 7 bases and J 2 bases, leaving 14 bases between the germline ends. The CDR3 is 14 residues long. Germline CDR1 and CDR2: SNHLY and FYNNEI. The CDR3 nucleotides are TGTGCCAGCAAGGCTAGCGCCGCGCAAGAGACCCAGTACTTC. It specifies CASKASAAQETQYF.

V gene TRBV3-1 (or the pseudogene TRBV3-2) combines with J gene TRBJ2-2; D remains ambiguous. The CDR3 spans 11 residues. Germline V gives CDR1 LGHDT, CDR2 YNNKEL (reference sequence). V shed 6 bases and J shed 7 bases, with 6 bases lying between them. The CDR3 region is CASSTRGELFF. In DNA form, the CDR3 reads TGTGCCAGCAGTACGCGCGGGGAGCTGTTTTTT.

The chain combines TRBV6-6 with TRBJ1-3, with D perhaps TRBD1 (6 bases). Trimming removed 4 bases from V and 2 bases from J, with 9 bases in between. CDR1 is MNHNY, CDR2 SVGAGI, per germline (reference sequence). This CDR3 has 14 residues. The CDR3 DNA sequence: TGTGCCAGCAGTTCCGGGACAACTGGAAACACCATATATTTT. Translating gives CASSSGTTGNTIYF.

The chain uses TRBV29-1 and TRBJ1-1; no firm D call. The CDR3 is 13 amino acids. CDR1 SQVTM and CDR2 ANQGSEA come from the germline V gene. Trimming shortened V by 3 bases and J by 0 bases, and 8 bases separated the two germline ends. CDR3 region: CSVDVGMNTEAFF. CDR3 nucleotide sequence: TGCAGCGTTGATGTCGGGATGAACACTGAAGCTTTCTTT.

The rearrangement links TRBV5-4 to TRBJ1-6; TRBD1 agrees at 9 bases. Germline CDR1 SGHNT, CDR2 YYREEE (reference sequence). The trim removed 4 bases at V and 6 bases at J, leaving 2 bases unmatched. The CDR3 runs to 14 residues. The CDR3 DNA reads as TGTGCCAGCAGCCCGGGACAGGGTAATTCACCCCTCCACTTT. Amino acid sequence: CASSPGQGNSPLHF.

This chain connects TRBV7-2 to TRBJ2-7; 15 nucleotides align to TRBD2. With V trimmed by 8 bases and J by 6 bases, 14 bases remained unmatched. Germline V lookup: CDR1 SGHTA, CDR2 FQGNSA. The CDR3 contains 17 residues. For the CDR3, the DNA is TGTGCCAGCTCCGGACTAGCGGGAGGGGGGGTCCCTGGCGAGCAGTACTTC. Amino acid sequence: CASSGLAGGGVPGEQYF.

The DNA for the CDR3 is TGTGCCAGCAGCCAAGATGGGGGATTAGCGGGACGAAGTCTTGAGCAGTTCTTC. This encodes CASSQDGGLAGRSLEQFF. The J gene is TRBJ2-1, the V gene TRBV3-1 (or the pseudogene TRBV3-2); 8 bases are a match to TRBD2. The CDR3 is 18 amino acids. Germline values: CDR1 LGHDT, CDR2 YNNKEL (reference sequence). With 0 bases clipped from V and 9 bases from J, the junction kept 16 bases outside the gene matches.

The genes are TRBV11-1 and TRBJ2-2; 10 bases line up with TRBD1. The CDR3 totals 15 residues. Losses at the gene ends were 5 bases for V and 3 bases for J; bases not matched to a gene: 3. Per the germline V gene, CDR1 is SGHAT and CDR2 is FQDESV (reference sequence). The CDR3 nucleotides are TGTGCCAGCAGCCCCGGGACAGGGGACACCGGGGAGCTGTTTTTT. Protein product: CASSPGTGDTGELFF.

The V call is TRBV6-6, the J call TRBJ1-1; D call uncertain. Germline V gene lookup returns CDR1 MNHNY and CDR2 SVGAGI (reference sequence). The V gene lost 6 bases and the J gene lost 3 bases, with 11 bases spanning the gap. CDR3 length: 13 residues. CDR3 sequence (DNA): TGTGCCAGCAGCCCCGGGTTCGACACTGAAGCTTTCTTT. This gives the protein CASSPGFDTEAFF.

This chain uses TRBV7-9 with TRBJ2-7, with 9 bases that match TRBD2. The CDR3 is 16 amino acids. The J segment lost 1 base and the V segment lost 5 bases, leaving 9 bases of the junction unmatched. Germline V CDR1 and CDR2: SEHNR, FQNEAQ (reference sequence). CDR3 amino acids: CASSPGGGLASYEQYF. The CDR3 DNA is TGTGCCAGCAGCCCCGGGGGGGGACTAGCATCCTACGAGCAGTACTTC. Full variable domain (missing parts from reference TRBV7-9 and TRBJ2-7): DTGVSQNPRHKITKRGQNVTFRCDPISEHNRLYWYRQTLGQGPEFLTYFQNEAQLEKSRLLSDRFSAERPKGSFSTLEIQRTEQGDSAMYLCASSPGGGLASYEQYFGPGTRLTVT.

The gene calls are TRBV27 and TRBJ1-1; D not resolved. CDR1 is MNHEY and CDR2 is SMNVEV in the germline V gene (reference sequence). This CDR3 spans 14 amino acids. V was trimmed by 0 bases and J by 1 base, leaving 6 bases between them. The CDR3 sequence is CASSLSGTNTEAFF. Here the CDR3 DNA reads TGTGCCAGCAGTTTATCGGGCACGAACACTGAAGCTTTCTTT.

CDR3 DNA: TGTGCCAGCAGTTATAATATGGTTTCGGACTATGGCTACACCTTC. The encoded protein is CASSYNMVSDYGYTF. The V gene is TRBV6-5, the J gene TRBJ1-2; D is undetermined. In germline, CDR1 is MNHEY, CDR2 SVGAGI. Trimming pared 3 bases from V and 3 bases from J, leaving 14 bases between. The CDR3 totals 15 residues.

This sequence joins TRBV4-1 and TRBJ2-3, with 11 bases that match TRBD2. V was pared by 6 bases and J by 3 bases, with 5 bases of the junction left unmatched. The CDR3 sequence is 15 residues long. CDR1 MGHRA and CDR2 YSYEKL come from the germline V gene. CDR3 region: CASRFTSGSTDTQYF. CDR3 in DNA: TGCGCCAGCAGGTTCACTAGCGGGAGTACAGATACGCAGTATTTT.

This clone was seen just once. The CDR3 is CASSPQDRYSYEQYF. CDR3 coding DNA: TGTGCCAGCAGTCCCCAGGACAGGTACTCCTACGAGCAGTACTTC. The chain joins TRBV6-5 to TRBJ2-7, with 7 bases identical to TRBD1. The CDR3 consists of 15 residues. V trimming: 5 bases; J trimming: 0 bases; junction bases outside the gene matches: 7. Looked up from germline, CDR1 is MNHEY and CDR2 is SVGAGI.

This clone occurred a few times. V and J are TRBV13 and TRBJ1-2; 11 bases align to TRBD1. The CDR3 has 16 amino acids. Germline trimming cut 2 bases from V and 7 bases from J; bases unmatched to any gene: 9. Germline CDR1 and CDR2: PRHDT and FYEKMQ (reference sequence). The CDR3 reads CASSLSPGQGASGYTF. The DNA of the CDR3 is TGTGCCAGCAGCTTATCCCCCGGACAGGGGGCGAGTGGCTACACCTTC.

The rearrangement joins TRBV2 to TRBJ1-6; D is undetermined. V lost 8 bases and J lost 0, with 8 bases in between. Germline CDR1 reads SNHLY; CDR2 reads FYNNEI. The CDR3 contains 14 residues. Here the CDR3 reads CASHPSSYNSPLHF. The DNA of the CDR3 is TGTGCCAGCCATCCCAGCTCCTATAATTCACCCCTCCACTTT.

The chain joins TRBV19 to TRBJ2-1; tentative D call: TRBD1 (7 bases). The CDR3 totals 15 residues. Germline CDR1 reads LNHDA; CDR2 reads SQIVND (reference sequence). Trimming took off 3 bases at V and 5 bases at J, with 14 bases between the two ends. The CDR3 region has the DNA TGTGCCAGTAGTATCGGAGGGACAGTTAACAATGAGCAGTTCTTC. Translating gives CASSIGGTVNNEQFF.

The gene calls are TRBV7-2 and TRBJ1-1; D is ambiguous. Germline CDR1 is SGHTA and CDR2 is FQGNSA. The CDR3 consists of 15 residues. V dropped 3 bases and J dropped 6 bases, with 17 bases sitting between them. The CDR3 DNA is TGTGCCAGCAGCTTTAGTGTGAGTTTTAGTGCTGAAGCTTTCTTT. Its protein is CASSFSVSFSAEAFF.

The V gene is TRBV9, the J gene TRBJ2-1, with TRBD2 matching over 7 bases. This CDR3 spans 14 amino acids. V trimming: 1 base; J trimming: 6 bases; junction bases outside the gene matches: 4. The V gene's germline CDR1 is SGDLS and CDR2 YYNGEE. The CDR3 DNA is TGTGCCAGCAGCGTATCTAGCGGCCGCAATGAGCAGTTCTTC. Translation: CASSVSSGRNEQFF.